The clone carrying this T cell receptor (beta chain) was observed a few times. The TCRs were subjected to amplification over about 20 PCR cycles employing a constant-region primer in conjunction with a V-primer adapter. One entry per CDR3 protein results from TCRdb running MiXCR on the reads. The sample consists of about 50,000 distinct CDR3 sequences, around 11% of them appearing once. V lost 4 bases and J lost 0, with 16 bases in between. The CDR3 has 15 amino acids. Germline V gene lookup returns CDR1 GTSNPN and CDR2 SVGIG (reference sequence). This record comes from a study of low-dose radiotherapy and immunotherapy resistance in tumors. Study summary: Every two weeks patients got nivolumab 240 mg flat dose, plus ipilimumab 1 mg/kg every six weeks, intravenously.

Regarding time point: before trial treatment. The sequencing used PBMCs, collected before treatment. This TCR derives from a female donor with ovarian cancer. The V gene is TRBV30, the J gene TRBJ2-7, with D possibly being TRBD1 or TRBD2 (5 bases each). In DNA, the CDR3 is TGTGCCTGGACTACCGGGACGGTGAGCTCCTACGAGCAGTACTTC. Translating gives CAWTTGTVSSYEQYF.